The 24 T cell receptor beta chains below come from one sample, sequenced in a study of cytomegalovirus exposure and HLA in healthy donors. Measured with immunoSEQ multiplex PCR; TCRdb has only the in-frame clones, and not every one. This sample yields 55,000 to 75,000 clones, of which approximately 95% are seen a single time; about 6.4% belongs to the top ten. The specimen was PBMCs. Every receptor here comes from a woman aged 18-29 years in good health and CMV-seropositive.

V is TRBV4-3 and J is TRBJ1-3; no definite D call. CDR1 is LGHNA and CDR2 is YSLEER in the germline V gene. The CDR3 consists of 15 residues. V was cut by 1 base and J by 4 bases, with 11 bases left in between. DNA of the CDR3: TGCGCCAGCAGCCAAGTCGCATGGCAGGGAAACACCATATATTTT. It codes for CASSQVAWQGNTIYF.

This clone was seen once. This chain links TRBV27 with TRBJ1-2, with D possibly being TRBD1 (5 bases). CDR3 length: 14 residues. V was pared by 6 bases and J by 0 bases, with 11 bases between. In germline, CDR1 is MNHEY, CDR2 SMNVEV (reference sequence). As DNA, the CDR3 is TGTGCCAGCAGCTTGGGGGGTCCTAACTATGGCTACACCTTC. It yields the protein CASSLGGPNYGYTF.

CDR3 nucleotide sequence: TGCGCCAGCACGGGGGAGAACACCGGGGAGCTGTTTTTT. Translated: CASTGENTGELFF. The V and J genes are TRBV10-2 and TRBJ2-2; D is perhaps TRBD2 (6 bases). This CDR3 is built from 13 residues. V was trimmed by 7 bases and J by 1 base, leaving 7 bases between them. Germline-derived CDR1 and CDR2 are WSHSY and SAAADI.

This chain uses TRBV27 with TRBJ1-5, with a weak D call TRBD1 (6 bases). The CDR3 is made up of 21 amino acids. Looked up from germline, CDR1 is MNHEY and CDR2 is SMNVEV (reference sequence). V shed 5 bases and J shed 0 bases, with 29 bases lying between them. This CDR3 is CASSPPPGRLGRGYSNQPQHF. The CDR3 DNA reads TGTGCCAGCAGTCCCCCCCCTGGTCGGCTGGGCAGGGGATATAGCAATCAGCCCCAGCATTTT.

The rearrangement joins TRBV7-2 to TRBJ2-7; tentatively, D is TRBD1 (6 bases). This CDR3 is built from 13 residues. In germline, CDR1 is SGHTA, CDR2 FQGNSA. V was cut by 5 bases and J by 2 bases, with 10 bases left in between. As DNA, the CDR3 is TGTGCCAGCAGCGTGGGACACGCCTACGAGCAGTACTTC. Residues: CASSVGHAYEQYF.

This clone was observed once. This chain connects TRBV5-1 to TRBJ2-7; 10 bases match TRBD1. CDR1 and CDR2 from the germline V gene are SGHRS and YFSETQ. Trimming removed 0 bases from V and 5 bases from J; junction bases left unmatched: 8. CDR3 length: 16 amino acids. This CDR3 reads CASSLVTGQGPHEQYF. CDR3 nucleotide sequence: TGCGCCAGCAGCTTGGTCACGGGACAGGGGCCCCACGAGCAGTACTTC.

The CDR3 here is CASSEQGLAQETQYF. Here the CDR3 DNA reads TGTGCCAGCAGCGAACAAGGACTAGCCCAAGAGACCCAGTACTTC. The chain joins TRBV25-1 to TRBJ2-5, with 8 bases lining up with TRBD2. V gave up 6 bases and J gave up 1 base; unmatched junction bases: 7. In germline, CDR1 is MGHDK, CDR2 SYGVNS. The CDR3 contains 15 residues.

The chain recombines TRBV6-5 with TRBJ1-1; 8 bases agree with TRBD1. There are 13 residues in the CDR3. The V and J ends lost 8 bases and 1 base, in that order; junction bases with no gene match: 3. The germline gives CDR1 MNHEY, CDR2 SVGAGI. The CDR3 protein is CASSTGGNTEAFF. The CDR3, as DNA: TGTGCCAGCTCAACAGGGGGGAACACTGAAGCTTTCTTT.

The chain employs TRBV7-9 and TRBJ1-2, with a weak D call TRBD1 (6 bases). V gave up 1 base and J gave up 8 bases, with 14 bases separating them. CDR1 is SEHNR, CDR2 FQNEAQ, per germline (reference sequence). The CDR3 is made up of 14 amino acids. As DNA, the CDR3 is TGTGCCAGCAGCTTAGGAGGCAGGGGCCAGGGCTACACCTTC. Amino acid sequence: CASSLGGRGQGYTF.

The chain uses TRBV10-1 and TRBJ2-7; 7 nucleotides match TRBD2. The ends lost 0 bases at V and 6 bases at J; junction bases unmatched: 8. CDR3 length: 15 amino acids. Germline-derived CDR1 and CDR2 are WNHNN and SYGVQD (reference sequence). The CDR3 coding sequence is TGCGCCAGCAGTGAGTCGGGGAGGGGACGTGGCGAGCAGTACTTC. As protein: CASSESGRGRGEQYF.

This clone came up once. The genes are TRBV7-3 and TRBJ1-1; D is unclear. CDR1 and CDR2 from the germline V gene are SGHTA and FQGTGA. There are 14 residues in the CDR3. Trimming removed 2 bases at V and 3 bases at J, with 10 bases between. The CDR3 sequence: CASSLRMGDTEAFF. CDR3 nucleotide sequence: TGTGCCAGCAGCTTACGGATGGGCGACACTGAAGCTTTCTTT.

The V and J genes are TRBV5-1 and TRBJ1-3; TRBD1 matches 9 bases. This CDR3 has 19 residues. Per germline, CDR1 SGHRS and CDR2 YFSETQ. Unmatched junction bases numbered 12, after V lost 0 bases and J lost 2 bases. DNA of the CDR3: TGCGCCAGCAGCTTGGAGGGACAGGGCGGTAATACTCCTGGAAACACCATATATTTT. Its protein is CASSLEGQGGNTPGNTIYF.

The gene calls are TRBV9 and TRBJ2-7; D gene uncertain. The CDR3 sequence is 12 residues long. Per germline, CDR1 SGDLS and CDR2 YYNGEE. The V end lost 0 bases, the J end lost 3 bases, and 4 bases lay between the germline ends. The CDR3 region has the DNA TGTGCCAGCAGCGTAGGCGACTACGAGCAGTACTTC. Protein product: CASSVGDYEQYF.

This clone was seen a single time. The V call is TRBV2, the J call TRBJ1-1; 7 nucleotides line up with TRBD1. This CDR3 has 15 amino acids. V shed 7 bases and J 1 base; nucleotides not matched to a gene: 9. Germline V gene lookup returns CDR1 SNHLY and CDR2 FYNNEI. The CDR3 loop reads CASTGQPQKNTEAFF. CDR3 sequence (DNA): TGTGCCAGCACGGGACAGCCACAAAAGAACACTGAAGCTTTCTTT.

The V and J genes are TRBV28 and TRBJ2-1; 8 nucleotides match TRBD2. The CDR3 covers 16 residues. Unmatched junction bases numbered 12, after V lost 3 bases and J lost 8 bases. Germline lookup yields CDR1 MDHEN and CDR2 SYDVKM. CDR3 sequence reads: CASSFYGVAGIYEQFF. CDR3 sequence (DNA): TGTGCCAGCAGTTTTTATGGTGTAGCGGGAATATATGAGCAGTTCTTC.

Written as DNA, the CDR3 is TGTGCCAGCTCACCAGAGCGGCATACAAATCAGCCCCAGCATTTT. Protein: CASSPERHTNQPQHF. The V call is TRBV18, the J call TRBJ1-5; the D is unclear. The CDR3 has 15 amino acids. Germline CDR1 KGHSH, CDR2 LQKENI. V gave up 2 bases and J gave up 4 bases, with 12 bases separating them.

This chain's CDR3 is CSVDQGNTEAFF. The CDR3 region has the DNA TGCAGCGTTGATCAGGGGAACACTGAAGCTTTCTTT. The chain combines TRBV29-1 with TRBJ1-1; D perhaps matches TRBD1 (5 bases). In germline, CDR1 is SQVTM, CDR2 ANQGSEA. The CDR3 is made up of 12 amino acids. Trimming left V 3 bases short and J 1 base short, with 6 bases between.

The chain combines TRBV10-3 with TRBJ1-2, with a weak D call TRBD1 (6 bases). Trimming removed 0 bases from V and 6 bases from J, with 8 bases in between. Germline CDR1 and CDR2: ENHRY and SYGVKD. CDR3 length: 13 residues. The CDR3 coding sequence is TGTGCCATCAGTGAGTCGAAGGGGGATGGCTACACCTTC. This translates into CAISESKGDGYTF.

DNA of the CDR3: TGCGCCAGCAGCCAAGATAAAGGGACAGTTAATTCACCCCTCCACTTT. This codes for CASSQDKGTVNSPLHF. The chain has TRBV4-3 and TRBJ1-6; 7 bases agree with TRBD1. J lost 6 bases, V lost 0 bases, and 5 bases had no gene match. The CDR3 has 16 residues. CDR1 is LGHNA, CDR2 YSLEER, per germline.

V is TRBV6-1 and J is TRBJ1-5; 10 nucleotides match TRBD1. The V gene's germline CDR1 is MNHNS and CDR2 SASEGT. The V gene end was trimmed by 5 bases and the J gene end by 8 bases; junction bases not matched to a gene: 6. This CDR3 spans 14 amino acids. The CDR3 DNA follows: TGTGCCAGCAGTCCGAGACAGGGGGCGAAGCCCCAGCATTTT. Translated: CASSPRQGAKPQHF.

This sequence joins TRBV7-9 and TRBJ2-7, with D perhaps matching TRBD2 (6 bases). The germline V gene encodes CDR1 SEHNR and CDR2 FQNEAQ (reference sequence). With 3 bases removed from V and 7 bases from J, the gap between germline ends came to 10 bases. This CDR3 comprises 12 residues. CDR3: CASSFNGGEQYF. CDR3 bases: TGTGCCAGCAGCTTCAACGGGGGTGAGCAGTACTTC.

The chain uses TRBV5-8 and TRBJ2-1, with D perhaps TRBD2 (5 bases). V was pared by 3 bases and J by 8 bases, with 12 bases between. From germline, CDR1 is SGHTS and CDR2 YDEGEE. This CDR3 region has 13 residues. The CDR3 region has the DNA TGTGCCAGCAGCTGGCGGGTGGGCTATGAGCAGTTCTTC. It translates to CASSWRVGYEQFF.

The V call is TRBV11-2, the J call TRBJ2-2; D ambiguous. The V gene's germline CDR1 is SGHAT and CDR2 FQNNGV. The CDR3 covers 13 residues. With 1 base removed from V and 6 bases from J, the gap between germline ends came to 6 bases. The CDR3 DNA reads as TGTGCCAGCAGCTTAGTTACTGCCGGGGAGCTGTTTTTT. Translating it yields CASSLVTAGELFF.

This clone was seen just once. This sequence joins TRBV4-1 and TRBJ2-7; D unresolved. Germline lookup yields CDR1 MGHRA and CDR2 YSYEKL. Trimming stripped 0 bases from V and 5 bases from J, with 8 bases between. The CDR3 has 13 amino acids. In nucleotides, the CDR3 is TGCGCCAGCAGCCAAGATCGAATAGACGAGCAGTACTTC. It specifies CASSQDRIDEQYF.